This section outlines one T cell receptor (beta chain) sequence together with its context. This clone's antigen is unknown. No base qualities exist here, and no much larger clone lies one base off it. Library generation was performed with the immunoSEQ multiplex PCR assay. A mixture of 60 forward primers for TCR Vbeta segments and 13 reverse primers for TCR Jbeta segments was used in the multiplex PCR. The CDR3 region of rearranged TCR beta genes was amplified from genomic DNA with a multiplex PCR assay. On the Illumina HiSeq System, the amplified TCR beta libraries were sequenced as 87-base-pair reads. In the paper's pipeline: Across the 640 or so repertoires, a later analysis counted 80 million or so unique TCR beta chains, around 11 million of which were shared by at least two donors. Raw reads were error-corrected and collapsed into unique sequences by a nearest-neighbor algorithm in which closely related sequences were merged to remove PCR and sequencing errors. CDR3 sequences were aligned to IMGT reference sequences to assign V, D and J gene segments. For a sequence to be retained, a match of at least six nucleotides to both a V gene segment and a J gene segment was required. A rearrangement was called productive if the CDR3 had no stop codons and remained in frame with V and J, and every other rearrangement was called non-productive. Following IMGT convention, CDR3 was defined as the stretch from the second conserved V-encoded cysteine up to the conserved J-encoded phenylalanine. In an earlier analysis of around 640 of the donors, sequences lacking an unambiguous match to a single V gene segment were excluded. In an earlier analysis of approximately 610 of the donors, V segments were called functional above 56.7% productive rearrangements and were called segregating when the between-donor standard deviation exceeded 5%. To diagnose cytomegalovirus status from the catalog of TCR beta chain sequences, a statistical classification framework was built. V and J gene assignment, in a later analysis, came from comparing TCR nucleotide sequences with IMGT/GENE-DB human TR gene sequences. A later analysis assigned CDR3 sequences and most-parsimonious VDJ recombination scenarios with the TCRdist pipeline. In a later analysis, each TCR beta chain was defined by its CDR3 amino acid sequence together with its V-gene family, and reads without a unique V-gene family were excluded. A later analysis removed several hundred highly shared, low-generation-probability nucleotide sequences to deal with suspected cross-contamination and a sequencing artifact. A later analysis calculated a clonal expansion index for each public chain from normalized within-repertoire ranks of inferred template counts. In a later analysis, generation probabilities were computed using a VDJ recombination model fitted to out-of-frame rearrangements, and the results were checked against IGoR. A later analysis scored TCR-TCR, TCR-HLA and TCR-CMV co-occurrence with hypergeometric tests, applying a repertoire-size bias correction to TCR pairs. To estimate false discovery rates, a later analysis permuted the HLA or CMV assignments 20 times. In a later analysis, co-occurring TCRs were grouped using DBSCAN, with TCRdist sequence similarity added in when clustering inside HLA-allele-positive subsets. Co-occurrence clustering excluded repertoires with fewer than 30,000 or more than 120,000 public chains, plus five with anomalous nucleotide sharing. Here the immuneACCESS table is served through TCRdb, limited to in-frame sequences with V and J called. Missing clones are a known gap in these copies; in checked studies unresolved V genes cover under half, and the rest lacks a known reason. V and J calls and clone size come straight from that table; D and trimming were deduced from the DNA. This sample is represented by under 200,000 clones; 85% of them were singletons. The ten largest clones add up to around 2.6% of the sample.

The cohort comprised 710 or so healthy bone marrow donors. At the time of sampling, all cohort members were nominally healthy, though unrecorded immune exposures were likely present. The donor tested CMV seropositive, placing the donor among the 310 or so seropositive members of the cohort. A peripheral blood sample was provided by each donor, and peripheral blood mononuclear cells were used for TCR beta sequencing. The Qiagen DNeasy Blood Extraction Kit was used to extract genomic DNA from the blood cell samples. This sample stems from a study of cytomegalovirus exposure and HLA in healthy donors (dated by TCRdb to the late 2010s). Regarding the complete study: An earlier analysis of about 560 of the donors reported 276 Gb of sequence data and 90 million to 120 million unique TCR beta sequences obtained from about 170 million T cells. Roughly 310 gigabases of sequencing data and 78 million or so unique TCR sequences were included in an early release covering roughly 600 HLA-typed donors. The genetic ancestry cluster associated with self-reported Caucasian donors included around 76% of the roughly 410 genotyped donors. The aim of the study was to test whether cataloging public T cell receptors could identify signatures of past pathogen exposure. The study profiled the T cell repertoires of 500 to 800 subjects by immunosequencing and related them to cytomegalovirus serostatus. Besides the first cohort of around 700 subjects, a separate validation cohort made up of over 95 different subjects was used. High-throughput TCR immunosequencing, statistical association of individual TCRs with disease status, and machine learning were combined to predict cytomegalovirus infection status. To study patterns of TCR occurrence, a later analysis re-analyzed previously published TCR beta repertoires from around 700 donors and added high-resolution HLA genotyping. Rather than drawing on any new phenotypic data, the later analysis identified candidate immune exposures from TCR beta sequences and the way those sequences occurred across donors. In an earlier analysis of roughly 580 of the donors, high-throughput TCR beta sequencing was used to judge whether each TCR beta V gene segment behaved as functional or pseudogenic. Alongside the repertoire data, information on donor age, sex, ethnicity and CMV serostatus was compiled. A later genetic analysis used genome-wide SNP genotypes for about 60% of the roughly 700 donors, treating that subset as a discovery cohort. All discovery cohort repertoires had been generated on a single sequencing platform. Class I and class II HLA loci were covered by the typing at four-digit resolution. Typing coverage differed by locus: A, B, C, DRB1 and DQB1 were typed in roughly 620-640 donors, DQA1 in roughly 510, DPA1 in around 580, and DPB1 in around 490. Roughly five DR-DQ haplotypes were handled as single units for association and clustering because linkage in the cohort was strong. Across approximately 400 genotyped donors of the cohort, an average of approximately 220,000 unique TCR beta nucleotide sequences per donor were sequenced, and around 20% of those sequences were non-productive. Study-level results and caveats: A further reported finding was that TCR beta sequences accurately predicted the HLA-A and HLA-B alleles for most subjects in the first cohort. The cohort was sequenced for TCR beta chains only, and without alpha or paired-chain data the features that could be detected were limited. In an earlier analysis of more than 500 of the donors, most TCR beta V segments appeared in productive rearrangements about 87% or about 30% of the time, broadly matching IMGT annotations. Some 15 rarely observed V segments, including chromosome 9 orphons, were excluded from the earlier analysis of several hundred of the donors because counts were too low. In a later genetic analysis, fewer N-insertions in productive TCRs were reported among donors in an Asian-associated ancestry cluster than the roughly 640-donor mean. Because some donors lacked HLA typing at each locus, the association tests relied only on the typed subset. According to the authors, the approach could potentially be generalized to other disease states and immunological phenotypes. Sequencing depth was assumed to be roughly uniform across donors in the presence/absence analyses, though that assumption may not hold. While some public TCRs were present in many individuals, most TCR sequences turned up only very rarely across donors. According to a later analysis, most CMV-associated TCR beta chains appeared to be HLA-restricted, and the HLA associations seemed to be driven largely by CMV exposure. A total of roughly 160 TCR beta chains were listed by the study as associated with cytomegalovirus. In a later analysis, TCR association rates were found to vary across HLA loci, with the most associated TCRs seen for DRB1 alleles and the fewest for HLA-C alleles. The only immune exposure information available for the cohort was CMV serostatus. Some IMGT-functional V segments, including TRBV6-2 and TRBV6-3, could not be told apart with the 87-base-pair reads, so those segments were excluded. Assigning TCR associations to individual alleles was difficult when HLA alleles, especially DR and DQ, strongly co-occurred. A cluster of highly shared sequence variants was judged likely to represent a technical artifact of the sequencing pipeline. The classifier was reported to diagnose cytomegalovirus status with high specificity and sensitivity in both the original cohort and the validation cohort. Correlated functional status among segregating V segments might be attributable to linkage disequilibrium, but an unknown experimental factor could not be ruled out. In vitro tests confirmed that three of the cytomegalovirus-associated TCR beta chains recognize cytomegalovirus antigens. A later analysis reported that several top co-occurrence clusters appeared linked to parvovirus B19, influenza, CMV and Epstein-Barr virus. In a later analysis, HLA-associated TCR beta chains showed more clonal expansion and lower generation probabilities than non-associated chains that were equally common. In a later analysis, 15,000 to 20,000 TCR beta sequences were associated with specific HLA alleles at a false discovery rate of 0.05. An association between a missense DCLRE1C variant and V-gene and J-gene trimming of TCR beta chains was found in a later genetic analysis and replicated in an independent cohort.

The CDR3 numbers 17 residues from cysteine through phenylalanine. Of all the DNA, just the CDR3 is kept, 51 bases in frame from base 1. V is cut back by 1 base and J by 5 bases, with 8 bases in the junction unmatched. CDR1 and CDR2, looked up from the germline V gene (reference sequence), are GTSNPN and SVGIG. The sample taken for sequencing was PBMCs. The chain uses TRBV30 and TRBJ2-2, and TRBD2 aligns with 12 junction nucleotides. The clonotype comes from a man aged 25-40 years in good health and CMV-seropositive. The nucleotide sequence reads TGTGCCTGGAGTGCGACCCTGACTAGCGGGAGAACCGGGGAGCTGTTTTTT. Its amino acids are CAWSATLTSGRTGELFF.